The 31 T cell receptor beta chains below all came from one sample that was sequenced in a study of CD8 T cells in ankylosing spondylitis. TCRdb re-called the 5' RACE reads with MiXCR, one entry per CDR3 protein. The table has under 250,000 distinct CDR3 sequences, approximately 8% seen once; the top ten hold 4.8%. The sequenced sample consisted of blood, either unsorted or a sorted T cell fraction (not recorded which). Every receptor here comes from a female donor with ankylosing spondylitis or in good health (not recorded which).

This clonotype was observed many times. The V call is TRBV20-1, the J call TRBJ1-1; D is unresolved. CDR1 and CDR2 (germline): DFQATT, SNEGSKA (reference sequence). The ends were cut back, 1 base at V and 4 bases at J, with 7 bases in the middle. This CDR3 comprises 12 residues. CDR3 protein: CSARGNATEAFF. CDR3 in DNA: TGCAGTGCTAGAGGGAATGCCACTGAAGCTTTCTTT.

This clonotype was detected ten times or more. The chain couples TRBV9 to TRBJ1-2; D remains unclear. The CDR3 is 12 amino acids. The germline V gene encodes CDR1 SGDLS and CDR2 YYNGEE. V lost 5 bases and J 5 bases, leaving 10 bases between the germline ends. The CDR3 sequence: CASRQASYGYTF. The CDR3 DNA reads as TGTGCCAGCAGGCAGGCCTCTTATGGCTACACCTTC. Looking up the rest from reference TRBV9 and TRBJ1-2 gives the full variable domain: DSGVTQTPKHLITATGQRVTLRCSPRSGDLSVYWYQQSLDQGLQFLIQYYNGEERAKGNILERFSAQQFPDLHSELNLSSLELGDSALYFCASRQASYGYTFGSGTRLTVV.

This clonotype was picked up many times. The chain uses TRBV20-1 and TRBJ2-7; D remains unclear. Germline-derived CDR1 and CDR2 are DFQATT and SNEGSKA (reference sequence). This CDR3 region has 15 residues. The V end lost 4 bases, the J end lost 3 bases, and 19 bases lay between the germline ends. The CDR3: CSATPPQRSVYEQYF. For the CDR3, the DNA is TGCAGTGCTACCCCCCCACAGAGGAGTGTCTACGAGCAGTACTTC.

The V gene is TRBV7-2, the J gene TRBJ2-1; D gene ambiguous. This CDR3 region has 14 residues. Per germline, CDR1 SGHTA and CDR2 FQGNSA. V lost 1 base and J 8 bases, leaving 12 bases between the germline ends. The chain's CDR3 is CASSLGVPGDEQFF. In DNA, the CDR3 is TGTGCCAGCAGCTTAGGGGTCCCTGGGGATGAGCAGTTCTTC.

This clonotype has ten or more counts. This sequence joins TRBV5-1 and TRBJ2-1, with 10 bases matching TRBD1. CDR3 size: 14 residues. The V segment lost 4 bases and the J segment 5 bases; nucleotides outside the gene matches: 3. Germline V gene lookup returns CDR1 SGHRS and CDR2 YFSETQ. CDR3 nucleotides: TGCGCCAGCAGCACGGGGACAGGGGACAATGAGCAGTTCTTC. This sequence encodes CASSTGTGDNEQFF.

This clonotype was picked up many times. The V and J genes are TRBV27 and TRBJ1-2; weak D call: TRBD1 (6 bases). Trimming left V 6 bases short and J 4 bases short, with 21 bases between. The germline gives CDR1 MNHEY, CDR2 SMNVEV (reference sequence). This CDR3 has 16 residues. Here the CDR3 DNA reads TGTGCCAGCAGGGGCAGGGGACTCTCTTCTGTCTATGGCTACACCTTC. Its translation: CASRGRGLSSVYGYTF.

This clonotype has at least ten counts. The CDR3 spells CASSPQPGPKGYTF. The CDR3 DNA sequence: TGTGCCAGCAGCCCACAACCGGGGCCTAAAGGCTACACCTTC. V gene TRBV6-5 combines with J gene TRBJ1-2, with a possible D match to TRBD1 (5 bases). Germline V gene lookup returns CDR1 MNHEY and CDR2 SVGAGI. The CDR3 has 14 amino acids. The V end was cut by 6 bases, the J end by 8 bases, with 19 bases between.

This clonotype was counted between two and nine times. The rearrangement joins TRBV6-6 to TRBJ2-1; unclear D gene. The CDR3 spans 11 residues. Germline loops: CDR1 MNHNY, CDR2 SVGAGI (reference sequence). The V end was cut by 4 bases, the J end by 10 bases, with 8 bases between. In DNA form, the CDR3 reads TGTGCCAGCAGTTCGAGTGGGGAGCAGTTCTTC. Translation: CASSSSGEQFF.

The genes are TRBV7-9 and TRBJ2-7; the match to TRBD2 covers 9 bases. The V and J ends lost 2 bases and 4 bases, in that order; junction bases with no gene match: 6. CDR3 length equals 15 residues. The germline gives CDR1 SEHNR, CDR2 FQNEAQ (reference sequence). The CDR3: CASSLSGSGSYEQYF. Here the CDR3 DNA reads TGTGCCAGCAGCTTAAGCGGTAGCGGGAGTTACGAGCAGTACTTC.

Points on this clonotype: Since a much larger clone is just one base distant, this may be a read error. The gene calls are TRBV6-2 or TRBV6-3 and TRBJ2-1, with 7 nucleotides matching TRBD2. CDR1 is MNHEY and CDR2 is SVGEGT in the germline V gene. The CDR3 is 13 amino acids. The CDR3 nucleotides read TGTGTCAGCAGCCGGGAGGCCTACAATGAGCAGTTCTTC. It codes for CVSSREAYNEQFF.

This clonotype has at least ten counts. V gene TRBV24-1 combines with J gene TRBJ2-1, with 8 bases fitting TRBD2. Germline V gene lookup returns CDR1 KGHDR and CDR2 SFDVKD. This CDR3 has 16 residues. V shed 4 bases and J 6 bases; nucleotides not matched to a gene: 10. CDR3 residues: CATSDLTSGLPNEQFF. The CDR3, as DNA: TGTGCCACCAGTGACTTAACTAGCGGACTACCCAATGAGCAGTTCTTC.

The chain carries TRBV20-1 and TRBJ2-1, with D perhaps given as TRBD1 or TRBD2 (6 bases each). This CDR3 is 16 amino acids long. The germline gives CDR1 DFQATT, CDR2 SNEGSKA (reference sequence). V gave up 2 bases and J gave up 0 bases, with 14 bases separating them. The CDR3 loop reads CSARSGAPSSYNEQFF. The CDR3 nucleotides are TGCAGTGCTAGATCGGGGGCTCCCAGCTCCTACAATGAGCAGTTCTTC.

On this clonotype: A much larger clone sits a single nucleotide away, making a read error possible. V and J are TRBV5-6 and TRBJ2-7; the match to TRBD2 covers 7 bases. This CDR3 comprises 14 residues. The germline gives CDR1 SGHDT, CDR2 YYEEEE. J was trimmed by 3 bases and V by 6 bases; bases with no gene match: 9. The chain's CDR3 is CASNDGTGGYEQYF. The CDR3 DNA reads as TGTGCCAGCAACGACGGGACGGGGGGCTACGAGCAGTACTTC. The entire variable domain, with the rest obtained from reference TRBV5-6 and TRBJ2-7, is as follows: DAGVTQSPTHLIKTRGQQVTLRCSPKSGHDTVSWYQQALGQGPQFIFQYYEEEERQRGNFPDRFSGHQFPNYSSELNVNALLLGDSALYLCASNDGTGGYEQYFGPGTRLTVT.

Concerning this clonotype: One base away lies a much larger clone, so this may be a sequencing read error. CDR3 sequence: CCARDLRMSGKAVDTQYF. CDR3 nucleotide sequence: TGCTGTGCTAGAGATCTTAGAATGAGCGGGAAGGCGGTAGATACGCAGTATTTT. The chain combines TRBV20-1 with TRBJ2-3; 7 positions match TRBD2. Germline CDR1 and CDR2: DFQATT and SNEGSKA (reference sequence). The CDR3 is 18 residues long.

The table lists this clonotype with a few counts. This chain connects TRBV6-2 or TRBV6-3 to TRBJ2-7; D perhaps matches TRBD1 (6 bases). The V gene's germline CDR1 is MNHEY and CDR2 SVGEGT. Trimming removed 6 bases at V and 0 bases at J, with 12 bases between. CDR3 length equals 14 residues. DNA for the CDR3: TGTGCCAGCAGCCCTCGGGACACCTCCTACGAGCAGTACTTC. Its translation is CASSPRDTSYEQYF.

This clonotype was counted between two and nine times. This chain connects TRBV4-3 to TRBJ2-3; weak D call: TRBD2 (6 bases). Germline V gene lookup returns CDR1 LGHNA and CDR2 YSLEER. The germline V and J ends were trimmed by 3 bases and 5 bases, with 18 bases remaining between them. The CDR3 sequence is 16 residues long. The CDR3 nucleotides read TGCGCCAGCAGCCAGGACTATAACCCCGGAGGAGATACGCAGTATTTT. This translates into CASSQDYNPGGDTQYF.

This clonotype was picked up a small number of times. The chain joins TRBV28 to TRBJ2-1; D is uncertain. Germline V gene lookup returns CDR1 MDHEN and CDR2 SYDVKM. V lost 2 bases, J lost 7 bases, and 9 bases lay in between. The CDR3 consists of 13 residues. CDR3 DNA: TGTGCCAGCAGTTTACTGGACCCAAATGAGCAGTTCTTC. This encodes CASSLLDPNEQFF.

This clonotype was counted at least ten times. V is TRBV5-1 and J is TRBJ1-1, with D possibly being TRBD1 (5 bases). Trimming cost V 1 base and J 1 base, with 8 bases left between them. This CDR3 has 14 amino acids. CDR1 is SGHRS and CDR2 is YFSETQ in the germline V gene. CDR3 amino acids: CASSLWGGNTEAFF. CDR3 bases: TGCGCCAGCAGCTTGTGGGGGGGGAACACTGAAGCTTTCTTT.

Turning to this clonotype: A single base separates this from a much larger clone, so it may be a read error. V gene TRBV20-1 combines with J gene TRBJ2-1, with 8 bases matching TRBD2. CDR1 is DFQATT, CDR2 SNEGSKA, per germline (reference sequence). The CDR3 has 16 residues. CDR3 in DNA: TGCAGTGCTGTCGGATCCGGGACTAGATTATACAATAAGCAGTTCTTC. Residues: CSAVGSGTRLYNKQFF.

This clonotype appeared a few times. This chain links TRBV7-2 with TRBJ1-1, with 7 bases aligning to TRBD1. V lost 3 bases, J lost 3 bases, and 4 bases stayed unmatched. Germline CDR1 and CDR2: SGHTA and FQGNSA. This CDR3 has 14 residues. The CDR3 reads CASSLGTEHTEAFF. The CDR3 DNA reads TGTGCCAGCAGCTTGGGGACAGAACACACTGAAGCTTTCTTT.

This clonotype was recorded many times. This chain joins TRBV29-1 and TRBJ2-3; 7 positions agree with TRBD1. With V trimmed by 7 bases and J by 2 bases, 12 bases remained unmatched. CDR1 is SQVTM, CDR2 ANQGSEA, per germline. This CDR3 comprises 15 residues. CDR3 in DNA: TGCAGCGCGTCCGCCGGGACAGACGCCACAGATACGCAGTATTTT. Translated, it gives CSASAGTDATDTQYF.

This clonotype was detected many times. Its ends do not fully match the called genes, so a read error is possible. The V gene is TRBV5-1, the J gene TRBJ2-1; 13 nucleotides align to TRBD2. Germline V gene data show CDR1 as SGHRS and CDR2 as YFSETQ. CDR3 length: 19 amino acids. The CDR3 coding sequence is TGCGCCAGCACCTTGGAACTAGCGGGAGGGATTAGCTCCTACAATGAGCAGTTCTTC. The encoded protein is CASTLELAGGISSYNEQFF.

This clonotype occurred many times. The chain joins TRBV4-3 to TRBJ2-1; no clear D gene. Trimming removed 4 bases from V and 0 bases from J, with 10 bases in between. Germline-derived CDR1 and CDR2 are LGHNA and YSLEER. This CDR3 is 15 amino acids long. DNA of the CDR3: TGCGCCAGCAGCCCCGGCGGTTTCTCCTACAATGAGCAGTTCTTC. Its protein is CASSPGGFSYNEQFF.

This clonotype was detected ten times or more. The chain employs TRBV28 and TRBJ1-2; D is undetermined. The CDR3 is 14 amino acids. The germline V gene has CDR1 MDHEN and CDR2 SYDVKM. With 7 bases removed from V and 5 bases from J, the gap between germline ends came to 17 bases. The chain's CDR3 is CASTRPGTLYGYTF. The CDR3 nucleotides are TGTGCCAGCACCCGCCCGGGCACCCTATATGGCTACACCTTC.

About this clonotype itself: With a much larger clone just one base away, this may be a read error. V and J are TRBV20-1 and TRBJ1-1; 7 positions match TRBD1. The CDR3 is 12 residues long. V gave up 7 bases and J gave up 4 bases; unmatched junction bases: 6. In germline, CDR1 is DFQATT, CDR2 SNEGSKA (reference sequence). Here the CDR3 reads CSVIPGGTEAFF. The DNA for the CDR3 is TGCAGTGTTATACCAGGGGGCACTGAAGCTTTCTTT.

This clonotype appeared many times. In DNA, the CDR3 is TGTGCCAGCAGCCCAGTTAGGTACGAGCAGTACTTC. As protein: CASSPVRYEQYF. The chain combines TRBV7-2 with TRBJ2-7, with unresolved D. Germline V gene sequence: CDR1 SGHTA, CDR2 FQGNSA. The CDR3 runs 12 residues. V was pared by 5 bases and J by 4 bases, with 9 bases between.

V and J are TRBV6-2 or TRBV6-3 and TRBJ1-5, with a tentative D call TRBD1 (5 bases). The CDR3 runs 16 residues. The V gene's germline CDR1 is MNHEY and CDR2 SVGEGT. Trimming pared 2 bases from V and 3 bases from J, leaving 14 bases between. The CDR3 DNA reads TGTGCCAGCAGTTACGACGGCCGAGGGGCCAATCAGCCCCAGCATTTT. It yields the protein CASSYDGRGANQPQHF.

This clonotype appeared many times. The chain links TRBV23-1 to TRBJ2-3; the D gene is possibly TRBD2 (6 bases). TRBV23-1 is assigned to the ORF class and has an uncertain function. The CDR3 is 19 residues long. Trimming removed 0 bases from V and 0 bases from J, with 19 bases in between. The DNA of the CDR3 is TGCGCCAGCAGTCAATCGGGGGTCACCGGGGGATCTAGCACAGATACGCAGTATTTT. Translated, it gives CASSQSGVTGGSSTDTQYF.

J is TRBJ1-2 and V is TRBV2; 7 nucleotides agree with TRBD1. The CDR3 length is 14 residues. After removal of 2 bases from V and 8 bases from J, the junction contained 8 bases not matched to a gene. Germline CDR1 reads SNHLY; CDR2 reads FYNNEI. The CDR3 DNA follows: TGTGCCAGCAGTGAAATTAAGGGGGCGTACGGCTACACCTTC. Translated, it gives CASSEIKGAYGYTF.

This clonotype came up many times. The chain carries TRBV14 and TRBJ2-5; 10 positions agree with TRBD1. V was pared by 4 bases and J by 4 bases, with 15 bases of the junction left unmatched. The germline V gene encodes CDR1 SGHDN and CDR2 FVKESK. The CDR3 totals 18 residues. CDR3 sequence: CASSPYRLDRGRRETQYF. DNA of the CDR3: TGTGCCAGCAGCCCTTACCGCCTGGACAGGGGGAGGCGAGAGACCCAGTACTTC.

This clonotype was detected only a few times. The chain combines TRBV28 with TRBJ2-7; TRBD1 agrees at 10 bases. The CDR3 is made up of 16 amino acids. The germline gives CDR1 MDHEN, CDR2 SYDVKM. V lost 6 bases and J lost 4; bases outside the gene matches: 12. The CDR3 reads CASSTLGGQGEYEQYF. The CDR3 bases are TGTGCCAGCAGCACCCTTGGAGGACAGGGGGAGTACGAGCAGTACTTC.